The TCR beta chain under discussion was sequenced for a study of long-term antiretroviral therapy in people with HIV. In the study overall: In the earliest collections, sampling predates the 2015 immediate-ART recommendation by about a decade. General study findings and limits: With ART, diversity went up but was still lower than in transplant donor controls.

Sequencing relied on immunoSEQ assay v3.0, run at survey level. Sequenced by immunoSEQ multiplex PCR; TCRdb stores in-frame clones only, minus some. This table holds 29,000 or so clones, almost 95% found once. The CDR3 is 18 residues long. Deletions cut 1 base from V and 0 bases from J, with 19 bases between. Germline V gene data show CDR1 as SGHAT and CDR2 as FQNNGV. A word on this clone: Its matching antigen is unknown.

The V call is TRBV11-2, the J call TRBJ2-7, with D tentatively TRBD2 (5 bases). Source: unsorted PBMCs, taken approximately 7.4 years after starting antiretroviral therapy. This TCR came from a man aged 45-65 years with HIV. The CDR3, as DNA: TGTGCCAGCAGCTTAGTAGGAGCCTTAGTGGGAGTCTCCTACGAGCAGTACTTC. Translated: CASSLVGALVGVSYEQYF.